This is a list of T cell receptor beta chains from one sample in a study of cytomegalovirus exposure and HLA in healthy donors. This table comes from immunoSEQ multiplex PCR, and its TCRdb copy is limited to in-frame clones, with some not included. Counted here are some 190,000 clones, around 80% occurring once; the ten biggest clones make up about 1.3%. The sample consisted of PBMCs. Every receptor here comes from a girl aged 10 to 17 in good health and CMV-seropositive. The CDR3 runs from the conserved cysteine through the conserved F or W. The D gene is left open where the match is weak. Expanded clones are given a class, and other clones once, few, many or no size at all.

D gene	V gene	clone size	J gene	CDR3 protein	CDR3 DNA
-	TRBV5-8	-	TRBJ1-2	CASSLKGDSYGYTF	TGTGCCAGCAGCTTGAAAGGGGATAGCTATGGCTACACCTTC
TRBD2	TRBV29-1	-	TRBJ2-1	CSVTNSGRGYNEQFF	TGCAGCGTTACCAATAGCGGGAGGGGGTACAATGAGCAGTTCTTC
-	TRBV9	-	TRBJ2-2	CASSLNTGELFF	TGTGCCAGCAGCCTAAACACCGGGGAGCTGTTTTTT
-	TRBV30	-	TRBJ1-1	CAWTTEFAEAFF	TGTGCCTGGACTACTGAGTTTGCCGAAGCTTTCTTT
-	TRBV5-6	-	TRBJ1-2	CASSLSGGFNGYTF	TGTGCCAGCAGCTTGTCTGGAGGGTTTAATGGCTACACCTTC
TRBD2	TRBV4-1	-	TRBJ2-7	CASSQVLPSGGYEQYF	TGCGCCAGCAGCCAAGTCTTACCTAGCGGGGGATACGAGCAGTACTTC
-	TRBV12-5	-	TRBJ1-1	CASGLGLQIPPFF	TGTGCTAGTGGTTTGGGTCTTCAGATCCCGCCTTTCTTT
TRBD1	TRBV23-1	-	TRBJ1-3	CASSQSSGTGGNTIYF	TGCGCCAGCAGTCAATCCTCCGGGACAGGCGGAAACACCATATATTTT
-	TRBV18	-	TRBJ2-7	CASSPPLTYEQYF	TGTGCCAGCTCCCCACCTCTTACATACGAGCAGTACTTC
TRBD1	TRBV6-5	few	TRBJ1-3	CASSQTGGFGNTIYF	TGTGCCAGCAGTCAGACAGGGGGCTTTGGAAACACCATATATTTT
TRBD2	TRBV10-2	-	TRBJ2-2	CASRKGVAGDYAGELFF	TGCGCCAGCCGGAAAGGGGTAGCGGGGGATTACGCCGGGGAGCTGTTTTTT
TRBD1	TRBV5-6	-	TRBJ2-7	CASSGTETYEQYF	TGTGCCAGCAGCGGGACAGAGACCTACGAGCAGTACTTC
TRBD1	TRBV15	-	TRBJ2-7	CATSRQLTGYEQYF	TGTGCCACCAGCAGACAATTGACAGGGTACGAGCAGTACTTC
-	TRBV29-1	-	TRBJ1-1	CSVATRNTEAFF	TGCAGCGTTGCCACCAGGAACACTGAAGCTTTCTTT
-	TRBV4-3	once	TRBJ2-3	CASSPELAAWDTQYF	TGCGCCAGCAGCCCAGAACTAGCCGCTTGGGATACGCAGTATTTT
-	TRBV7-9	-	TRBJ2-1	CASSPRGGSSYNEQFF	TGTGCCAGCAGCCCGCGGGGCGGAAGCTCCTACAATGAGCAGTTCTTC
-	TRBV7-9	-	TRBJ2-3	CASSLAGAGTDTQYF	TGTGCCAGCAGCTTAGCGGGAGCGGGCACAGATACGCAGTATTTT
-	TRBV5-6	-	TRBJ1-3	CASRPTWGAGNTIYF	TGTGCCAGCAGGCCGACCTGGGGAGCTGGAAACACCATATATTTT
TRBD2	TRBV5-4	few	TRBJ2-5	CASSPGLAGRFEETQYF	TGTGCCAGCAGCCCGGGACTAGCGGGAAGATTTGAAGAGACCCAGTACTTC
TRBD2	TRBV2	-	TRBJ2-1	CASSEAWGGAIFYNEQFF	TGTGCCAGCAGTGAAGCCTGGGGAGGGGCAATTTTCTACAATGAGCAGTTCTTC
-	TRBV27	-	TRBJ1-1	CASSLARGRGNTEAFF	TGTGCCAGCAGTTTGGCCCGCGGGCGGGGGAACACTGAAGCTTTCTTT
-	TRBV15	-	TRBJ1-2	CATSAQGPYGYTF	TGTGCCACCTCGGCCCAGGGGCCCTATGGCTACACCTTC
-	TRBV6-6	-	TRBJ1-2	CASSRHKDSRYGYTF	TGTGCCAGCAGTCGCCACAAGGACAGCCGCTATGGCTACACCTTC
TRBD2	TRBV19	-	TRBJ2-2	CASSIGGAGELFF	TGTGCCAGTAGTATCGGGGGGGCCGGGGAGCTGTTTTTT
TRBD2	TRBV7-8	few	TRBJ2-2	CASSLELREDTGELFF	TGTGCCAGCAGCTTAGAGCTCCGGGAGGACACCGGGGAGCTGTTTTTT
TRBD1	TRBV5-1	-	TRBJ1-1	CASRWGQGALGAFF	TGCGCCAGCAGATGGGGACAGGGGGCATTGGGAGCTTTCTTT
-	TRBV11-2	-	TRBJ2-7	CASSLFAGRPYEQYF	TGTGCCAGCAGCTTATTTGCAGGGAGGCCCTACGAGCAGTACTTC
TRBD1	TRBV29-1	-	TRBJ2-7	CSATDRAAYEQYF	TGCAGCGCCACGGACAGGGCCGCCTACGAGCAGTACTTC
TRBD2	TRBV10-2	-	TRBJ2-1	CASRLGLADLNNEQFF	TGCGCCAGCAGACTCGGACTAGCGGATCTCAACAATGAGCAGTTCTTC
TRBD2	TRBV7-9	-	TRBJ2-5	CASSWGLAGGEETQYF	TGTGCCAGCAGCTGGGGACTAGCGGGAGGTGAAGAGACCCAGTACTTC
-	TRBV6-5	once	TRBJ1-4	CASSYSSPTNEKLFF	TGTGCCAGCAGTTACTCGAGTCCAACTAATGAAAAACTGTTTTTT
TRBD1	TRBV6-1	few	TRBJ1-1	CASSRLGQGDTEAFF	TGTGCCAGCAGTCGACTGGGACAGGGTGACACTGAAGCTTTCTTT
-	TRBV5-8	-	TRBJ1-4	CASSSRGEKLFF	TGTGCCAGCAGTTCCCGAGGGGAAAAACTGTTTTTT
-	TRBV14	-	TRBJ2-2	CASSQQITGELFF	TGTGCCAGCAGCCAACAGATCACCGGGGAGCTGTTTTTT
-	TRBV18	-	TRBJ2-3	CASSPNGDTQYF	TGTGCCAGCTCACCCAACGGAGATACGCAGTATTTT
-	TRBV21-1	-	TRBJ1-5	CASTRYRVGQPQHF	TGTGCCAGCACGCGTTACAGGGTTGGGCAGCCCCAGCATTTT
-	TRBV11-2	-	TRBJ2-2	CASSLAQGTGELFF	TGTGCCAGCAGCTTAGCTCAGGGCACCGGGGAGCTGTTTTTT
TRBD2	TRBV2	-	TRBJ2-2	CASSEAESGRMFF	TGTGCCAGCAGTGAAGCGGAAAGCGGGAGGATGTTTTTT
-	TRBV15	-	TRBJ2-5	CATSREAGVWGTQYF	TGTGCCACCAGCAGAGAGGCAGGGGTATGGGGGACCCAGTACTTC
TRBD1	TRBV7-2	-	TRBJ1-5	CATNERTGLQPQHF	TGTGCTACGAACGAGAGGACAGGACTTCAGCCCCAGCATTTT
-	TRBV5-1	once	TRBJ1-2	CASSEDSSYGYTF	TGCGCCAGCAGCGAAGACAGTTCCTATGGCTACACCTTC
-	TRBV14	-	TRBJ2-7	CASSQVAPRGEQYF	TGTGCCAGCAGCCAAGTAGCCCCAAGAGGCGAGCAGTACTTC
-	TRBV28	once	TRBJ2-7	CASSFRGEQYF	TGTGCCAGCAGTTTTCGGGGTGAGCAGTACTTC
-	TRBV9	-	TRBJ2-2	CASSVGSRSAGELFF	TGTGCCAGCAGCGTAGGCTCGAGGTCGGCCGGGGAGCTGTTTTTT
-	TRBV4-1	-	TRBJ2-7	CASSHRSGSEQYF	TGCGCCAGCAGCCACCGTAGCGGTTCCGAGCAGTACTTC
TRBD1	TRBV11-2	few	TRBJ1-5	CASSLGDRARQPQHF	TGTGCCAGCAGCTTAGGGGACAGGGCAAGGCAGCCCCAGCATTTT
-	TRBV9	-	TRBJ2-1	CASSVSLSSYNEQFF	TGTGCCAGCAGCGTAAGCTTGAGCTCCTACAATGAGCAGTTCTTC
-	TRBV6-5	once	TRBJ2-3	CASSPRAYTDTQYF	TGTGCCAGCAGTCCCAGGGCTTACACAGATACGCAGTATTTT
-	TRBV19	-	TRBJ1-1	CASSTYIQGTEAFF	TGTGCCAGTAGTACTTATATTCAGGGGACTGAAGCTTTCTTT
-	TRBV7-2	-	TRBJ1-2	CASSLTGTYGYTF	TGTGCCAGCAGCTTAACAGGGACCTATGGCTACACCTTC
TRBD1	TRBV6-1	-	TRBJ2-7	CASSARQGFVSYEQYF	TGTGCCAGCAGTGCTAGACAGGGGTTCGTGTCCTACGAGCAGTACTTC
-	TRBV2	-	TRBJ2-7	CASRMGLSRAYEQYF	TGTGCCAGCAGGATGGGACTTTCAAGAGCCTACGAGCAGTACTTC